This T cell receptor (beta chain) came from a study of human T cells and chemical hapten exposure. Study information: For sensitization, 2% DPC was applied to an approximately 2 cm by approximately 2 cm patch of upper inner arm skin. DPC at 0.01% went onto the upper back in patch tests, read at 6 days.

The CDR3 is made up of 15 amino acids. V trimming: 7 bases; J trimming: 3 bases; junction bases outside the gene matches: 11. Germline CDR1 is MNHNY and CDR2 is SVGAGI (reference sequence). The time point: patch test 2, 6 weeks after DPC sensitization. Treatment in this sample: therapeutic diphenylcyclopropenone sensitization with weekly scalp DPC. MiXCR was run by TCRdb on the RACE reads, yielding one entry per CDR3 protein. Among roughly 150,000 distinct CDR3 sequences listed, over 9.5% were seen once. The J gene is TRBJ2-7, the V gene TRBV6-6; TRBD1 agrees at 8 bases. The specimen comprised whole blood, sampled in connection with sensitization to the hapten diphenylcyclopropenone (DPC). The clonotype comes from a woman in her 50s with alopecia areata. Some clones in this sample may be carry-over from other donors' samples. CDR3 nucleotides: TGTGCCAGCAACAGAGGACAGGGATCCGTCTACGAGCAGTACTTC. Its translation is CASNRGQGSVYEQYF.